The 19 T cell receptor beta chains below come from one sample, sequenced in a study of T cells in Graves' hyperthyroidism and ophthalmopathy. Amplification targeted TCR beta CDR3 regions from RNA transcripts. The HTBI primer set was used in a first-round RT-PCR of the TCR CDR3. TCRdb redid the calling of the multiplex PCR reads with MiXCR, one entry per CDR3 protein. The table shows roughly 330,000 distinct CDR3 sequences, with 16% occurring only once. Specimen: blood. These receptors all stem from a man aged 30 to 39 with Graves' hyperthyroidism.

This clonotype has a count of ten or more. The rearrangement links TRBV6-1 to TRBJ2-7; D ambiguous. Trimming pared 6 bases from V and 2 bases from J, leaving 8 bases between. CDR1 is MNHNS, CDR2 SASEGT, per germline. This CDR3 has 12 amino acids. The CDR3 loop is CASRDRTYEQYF. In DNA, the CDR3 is TGTGCCAGCAGGGACCGAACCTACGAGCAGTACTTC.

CDR3 DNA sequence: TGTGCCTGGAGTGGAGACAGTGGCTGGGATACGCAGTATTTT. This encodes CAWSGDSGWDTQYF. The J gene is TRBJ2-3, the V gene TRBV30, with D perhaps matching TRBD1 (5 bases). This CDR3 has 14 amino acids. V shed 1 base and J shed 6 bases, with 14 bases lying between them. Germline V gene data show CDR1 as GTSNPN and CDR2 as SVGIG (reference sequence). The variable domain in full, with the rest retrieved from reference TRBV30 and TRBJ2-3, is SQTIHQWPATLVQPVGSPLSLECTVEGTSNPNLYWYRQAAGRGLQLLFYSVGIGQISSEVPQNLSASRPQDRQFILSSKKLLLSDSGFYLCAWSGDSGWDTQYFGPGTRLTVL.

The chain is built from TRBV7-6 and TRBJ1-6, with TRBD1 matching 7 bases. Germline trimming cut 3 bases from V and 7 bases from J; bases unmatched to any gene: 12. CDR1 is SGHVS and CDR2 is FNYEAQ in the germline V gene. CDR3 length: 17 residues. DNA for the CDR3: TGTGCCAGCAGCTTTCTCACCCGGACAGGAGACAATTCACCCCTCCACTTT. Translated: CASSFLTRTGDNSPLHF.

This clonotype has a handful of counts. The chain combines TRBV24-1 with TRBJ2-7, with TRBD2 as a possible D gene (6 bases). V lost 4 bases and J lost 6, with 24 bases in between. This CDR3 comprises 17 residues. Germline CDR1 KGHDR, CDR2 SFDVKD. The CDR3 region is CATSETDLQGGIREQYF. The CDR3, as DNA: TGTGCCACCAGTGAGACCGACTTGCAAGGAGGGATACGCGAGCAGTACTTC.

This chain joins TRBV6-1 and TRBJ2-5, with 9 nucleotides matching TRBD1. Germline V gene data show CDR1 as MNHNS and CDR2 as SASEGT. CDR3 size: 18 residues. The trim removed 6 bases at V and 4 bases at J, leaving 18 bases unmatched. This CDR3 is CASRAGTGIFPNGETQYF. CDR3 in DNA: TGTGCCAGCAGGGCCGGGACAGGGATTTTTCCTAACGGAGAGACCCAGTACTTC.

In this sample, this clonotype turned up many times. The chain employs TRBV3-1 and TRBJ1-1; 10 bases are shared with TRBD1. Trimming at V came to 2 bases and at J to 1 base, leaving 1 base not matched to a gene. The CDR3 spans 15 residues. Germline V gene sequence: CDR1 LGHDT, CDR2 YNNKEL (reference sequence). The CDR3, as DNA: TGTGCCAGCAGCCAACGGGACAGGGGGAACACTGAAGCTTTCTTT. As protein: CASSQRDRGNTEAFF.

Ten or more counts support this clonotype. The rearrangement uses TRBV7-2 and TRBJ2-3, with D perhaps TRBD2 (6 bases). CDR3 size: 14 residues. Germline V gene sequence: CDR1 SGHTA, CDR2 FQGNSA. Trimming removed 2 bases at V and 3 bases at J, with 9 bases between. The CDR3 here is CASSLMDYTDTQYF. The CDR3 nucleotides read TGTGCCAGCAGCTTAATGGACTATACAGATACGCAGTATTTT.

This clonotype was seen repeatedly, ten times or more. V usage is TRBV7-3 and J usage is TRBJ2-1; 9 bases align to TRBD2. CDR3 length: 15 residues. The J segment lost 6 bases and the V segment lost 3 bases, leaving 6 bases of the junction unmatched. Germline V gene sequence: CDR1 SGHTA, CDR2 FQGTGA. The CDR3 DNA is TGTGCCAGCAGCTTTAGCGGGAGCCCTCTCAATGAGCAGTTCTTC. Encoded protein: CASSFSGSPLNEQFF.

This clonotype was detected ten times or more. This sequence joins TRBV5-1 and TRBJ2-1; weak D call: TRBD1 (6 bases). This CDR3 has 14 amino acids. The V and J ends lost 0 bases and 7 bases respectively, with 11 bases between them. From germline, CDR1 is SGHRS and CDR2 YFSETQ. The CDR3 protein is CASSLVQGGNEQFF. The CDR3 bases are TGCGCCAGCAGCTTGGTACAGGGTGGAAATGAGCAGTTCTTC.

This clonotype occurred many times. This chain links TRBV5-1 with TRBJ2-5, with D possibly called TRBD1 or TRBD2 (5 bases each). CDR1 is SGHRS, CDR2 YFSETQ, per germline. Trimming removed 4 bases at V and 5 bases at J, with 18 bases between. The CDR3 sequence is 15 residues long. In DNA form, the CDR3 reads TGCGCCAGCAGCCCCCGGGACCCACCATGGGAGACCCAGTACTTC. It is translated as CASSPRDPPWETQYF. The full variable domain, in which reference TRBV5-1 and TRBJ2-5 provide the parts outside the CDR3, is KAGVTQTPRYLIKTRGQQVTLSCSPISGHRSVSWYQQTPGQGLQFLFEYFSETQRNKGNFPGRFSGRQFSNSRSEMNVSTLELGDSALYLCASSPRDPPWETQYFGPGTRLLVL.

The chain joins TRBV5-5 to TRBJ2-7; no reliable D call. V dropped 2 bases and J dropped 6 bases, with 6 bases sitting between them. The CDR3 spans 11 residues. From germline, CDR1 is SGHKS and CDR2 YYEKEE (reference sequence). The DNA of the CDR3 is TGTGCCAGCAGCTTTGGTTTCGAGCAGTACTTC. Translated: CASSFGFEQYF. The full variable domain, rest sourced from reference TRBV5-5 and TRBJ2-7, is DAGVTQSPTHLIKTRGQQVTLRCSPISGHKSVSWYQQVLGQGPQFIFQYYEKEERGRGNFPDRFSARQFPNYSSELNVNALLLGDSALYLCASSFGFEQYFGPGTRLTVT.

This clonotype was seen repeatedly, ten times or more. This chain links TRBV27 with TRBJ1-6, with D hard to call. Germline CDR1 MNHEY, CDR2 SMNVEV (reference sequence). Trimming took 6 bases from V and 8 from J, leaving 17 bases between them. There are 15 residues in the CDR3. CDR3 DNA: TGTGCCAGCAGCCCTAGACTGGGCTTCGATTCACCCCTCCACTTT. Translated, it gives CASSPRLGFDSPLHF.

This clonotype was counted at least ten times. This chain's CDR3 is CASSQRDRGGSYTF. CDR3 bases: TGTGCCAGCAGCCAACGAGACAGGGGCGGTAGCTACACCTTC. The genes are TRBV3-1 and TRBJ1-2, with 8 bases lining up with TRBD1. CDR1 is LGHDT, CDR2 YNNKEL, per germline (reference sequence). The CDR3 totals 14 residues. J was trimmed by 9 bases and V by 2 bases; bases with no gene match: 8.

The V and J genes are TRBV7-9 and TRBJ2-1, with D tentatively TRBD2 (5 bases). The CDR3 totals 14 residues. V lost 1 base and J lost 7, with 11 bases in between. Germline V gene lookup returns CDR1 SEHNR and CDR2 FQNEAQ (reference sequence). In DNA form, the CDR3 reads TGTGCCAGCAGCTTAGGGTCAGACTATAATGAGCAGTTCTTC. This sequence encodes CASSLGSDYNEQFF.

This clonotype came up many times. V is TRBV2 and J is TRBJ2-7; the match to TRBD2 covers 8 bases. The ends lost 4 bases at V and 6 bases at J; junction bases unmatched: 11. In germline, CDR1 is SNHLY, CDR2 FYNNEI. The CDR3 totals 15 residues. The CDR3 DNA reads TGTGCCAGCAGTGGTAATAGCGGGATCCCTAGCGAGCAGTACTTC. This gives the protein CASSGNSGIPSEQYF.

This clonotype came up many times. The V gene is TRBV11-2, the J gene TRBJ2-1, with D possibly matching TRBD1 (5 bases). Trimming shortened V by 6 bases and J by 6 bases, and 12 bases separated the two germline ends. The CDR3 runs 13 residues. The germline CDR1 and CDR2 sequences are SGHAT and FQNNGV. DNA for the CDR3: TGTGCCAGCAGTTTGGACACGGTCAATGAGCAGTTCTTC. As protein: CASSLDTVNEQFF.

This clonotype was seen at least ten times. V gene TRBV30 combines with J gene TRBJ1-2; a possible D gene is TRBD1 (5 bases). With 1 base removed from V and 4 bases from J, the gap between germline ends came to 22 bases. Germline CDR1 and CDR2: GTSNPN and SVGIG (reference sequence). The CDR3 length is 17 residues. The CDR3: CAWSGVRKGVWPYGYTF. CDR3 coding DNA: TGTGCCTGGAGTGGGGTCCGTAAAGGGGTTTGGCCCTATGGCTACACCTTC.

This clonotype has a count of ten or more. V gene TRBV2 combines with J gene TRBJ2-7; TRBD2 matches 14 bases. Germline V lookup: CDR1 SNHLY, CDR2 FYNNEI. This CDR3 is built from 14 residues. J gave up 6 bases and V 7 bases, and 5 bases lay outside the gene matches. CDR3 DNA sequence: TGTGCCAGCACCGGGGGACTAGCGGGAGTCGAGCAGTACTTC. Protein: CASTGGLAGVEQYF.

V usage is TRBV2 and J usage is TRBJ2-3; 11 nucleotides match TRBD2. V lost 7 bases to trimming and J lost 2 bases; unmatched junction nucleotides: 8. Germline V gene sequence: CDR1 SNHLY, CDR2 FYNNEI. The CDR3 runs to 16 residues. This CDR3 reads CASTGGSGRATDTQYF. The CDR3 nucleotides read TGTGCCAGCACCGGAGGTAGCGGGAGGGCCACAGATACGCAGTATTTT.